This TCR beta chain was sequenced during a study of shared clonotypes between healthy human individuals. Study-wide results and caveats: Non-shared clonotypes had lower generation probabilities than those shared by all four donors. Across a handful of donors, naive CD4 shared about 5%, naive CD8 approximately 3.5%, memory CD4 2% to 2.5%, memory CD8 around 0.42%.

CD4+ cells underwent separation, giving CD45RA+ naive and CD45RA-negative memory subsets. V lost 1 base and J lost 0, with 15 bases in between. There are 18 residues in the CDR3. Germline CDR1 and CDR2: SEHNR and FQNEAQ (reference sequence). The protocol was immunoSEQ multiplex PCR, while the TCRdb copy is restricted to in-frame clones and leaves out a portion. The table includes about 2.4 million clones, about 92% detected once. Worth noting for this clone: Its antigen is unidentified.

The chain joins TRBV7-9 to TRBJ1-4; maybe TRBD1 (6 bases). Sequencing was carried out using naive CD4+ T cells sorted from blood. Subset of the sample: CD45RA+ positively selected. This clonotype originated in a man between 18 and 29 years old in good health. In nucleotides, the CDR3 is TGTGCCAGCAGCTTAGGAAGGACAGCCTTTACAACTAATGAAAAACTGTTTTTT. As protein: CASSLGRTAFTTNEKLFF.